A selection of T cell receptor beta chains follows, all from one sample in a study of shared clonotypes between healthy human individuals. Profiling relied on immunoSEQ multiplex PCR, and the TCRdb table lists in-frame clones only, not all of them. The sample comprises about 2 million clones, over 85% of which are singletons, and less than 1.5% rests with the top ten. The sequenced sample consisted of naive CD8+ T cells sorted from blood. These receptors came from a man aged 18 to 29 in good health. The CDR3 runs from the conserved cysteine through the conserved F or W. The D gene is left open where the match is weak. Clone size is not always given. Where it is, it says once, few, many or a class for expanded clones.

J gene	D gene	V gene	clone size	CDR3 DNA	CDR3 protein
TRBJ2-1	-	TRBV6-1	-	TGTGCCAGCAGTGAAAGACAGGAAAGGGCCTACAATGAGCAGTTCTTC	CASSERQERAYNEQFF
TRBJ2-7	-	TRBV29-1	-	TGCAGCGTTGGTTCGGGCGACAATCGATACGAGCAGTACTTC	CSVGSGDNRYEQYF
TRBJ2-7	-	TRBV7-2	-	TGTGCCAGCAGCTTAGGAGGGGTGGGCTCCTACGAGCAGTACTTC	CASSLGGVGSYEQYF
TRBJ2-5	TRBD2	TRBV11-2	-	TGTGCCAGCAGCTTATCTGCGGGAGGGGAGGAGACCCAGTACTTC	CASSLSAGGEETQYF
TRBJ2-7	-	TRBV30	-	TGTGCCTGGAGTTACGGGGACCCCTACGAGCAGTACTTC	CAWSYGDPYEQYF
TRBJ2-7	TRBD1	TRBV6-6	once	TGTGCCAGCAATTACGAAGCAGGGGGATCCGACGAGCAGTACTTC	CASNYEAGGSDEQYF
TRBJ2-5	-	TRBV5-1	-	TGCGCCAGCAGGCCGGGGGCCTACCAAGAGACCCAGTACTTC	CASRPGAYQETQYF
TRBJ2-3	TRBD2	TRBV2	-	TGTGCCAGCAGTGTCCTTTTACTAGCGGGGGGATCAGATACGCAGTATTTT	CASSVLLLAGGSDTQYF
TRBJ2-7	TRBD2	TRBV29-1	few	TGCAGCGCCGCATTTACTAGCGGGAGTTTCAACGAGCAGTACTTC	CSAAFTSGSFNEQYF
TRBJ1-1	-	TRBV14	-	TGTGCCAGCAGCCAAGGTCCAGGGAAAGCTTTCTTT	CASSQGPGKAFF
TRBJ1-4	TRBD1	TRBV27	-	TGTGCCAGCAGCCCTTCCTGGGGGGACAGGGGAGTGAGTGAAAAACTGTTTTTT	CASSPSWGDRGVSEKLFF
TRBJ2-2	-	TRBV5-1	-	TGCGCCAGCAGCCTTAACAGGGAAGGAGACGGGGAGCTGTTTTTT	CASSLNREGDGELFF
TRBJ1-3	-	TRBV7-2	once	TGTGCCAGCAGCATACCCCCCTCTGGAAACACCATATATTTT	CASSIPPSGNTIYF
TRBJ1-4	TRBD1	TRBV7-9	-	TGTGCCAGCAGCTCCAACAGGGGGGAGGGTGAAAAACTGTTTTTT	CASSSNRGEGEKLFF
TRBJ2-2	TRBD2	TRBV18	-	TGTGCCAGCTCACCGACGACAGGGACTAGCGCCACCGGGGAGCTGTTTTTT	CASSPTTGTSATGELFF
TRBJ2-3	TRBD1	TRBV5-1	-	TGCGCCAGCAGCCTAGCGACAGGGGGAAGTCCGACAGATACGCAGTATTTT	CASSLATGGSPTDTQYF
TRBJ2-7	-	TRBV6-5	-	TGTGCCAGCAGTTACAGAGAGGGTACCTACGAGCAGTACTTC	CASSYREGTYEQYF